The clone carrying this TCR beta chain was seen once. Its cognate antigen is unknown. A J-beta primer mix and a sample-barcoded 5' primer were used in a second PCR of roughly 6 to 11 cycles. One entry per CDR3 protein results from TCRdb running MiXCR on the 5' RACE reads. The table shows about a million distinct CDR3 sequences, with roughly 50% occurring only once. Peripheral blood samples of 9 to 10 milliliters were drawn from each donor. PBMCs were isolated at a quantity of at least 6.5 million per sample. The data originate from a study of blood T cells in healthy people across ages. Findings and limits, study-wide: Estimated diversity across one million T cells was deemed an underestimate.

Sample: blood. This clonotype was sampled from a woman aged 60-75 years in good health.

The CDR3 nucleotides are TGCAGCTCCCGGCGCGGGAGCGACGACAATGAGCAGTACTTC. It is translated as CSSRRGSDDNEQYF. The V call is TRBV29-1, the J call TRBJ2-5; 7 nucleotides agree with TRBD2. The CDR3 contains 14 residues. The junction had 20 bases not matched to a gene; V was cut back by 8 bases and J by 11 bases. CDR1 and CDR2 (germline): SQVTM, ANQGSEA.